Listed here are 32 T cell receptor beta chains from one sample, sequenced in a study of blood T cell repertoires in COVID-19. The protocol was immunoSEQ multiplex PCR, while the TCRdb copy is restricted to in-frame clones and leaves out a portion. This sample has roughly 570,000 clones, with 70% to 90% found just once. Material for sequencing was peripheral blood. These receptors were obtained from a woman in her 50s with COVID-19, enrolled during active disease.

V gene TRBV18 combines with J gene TRBJ2-7; perhaps TRBD1 as D (6 bases). The CDR3 covers 15 residues. The V and J ends lost 2 bases and 2 bases respectively, with 13 bases between them. Germline V gene data show CDR1 as KGHSH and CDR2 as LQKENI. The CDR3 here is CASSPLGAQPYEQYF. The CDR3 region has the DNA TGTGCCAGCTCACCATTGGGGGCGCAACCCTACGAGCAGTACTTC.

The rearrangement uses TRBV30 and TRBJ2-1, with 7 bases identical to TRBD2. This CDR3 is 13 amino acids long. CDR1 and CDR2 (germline): GTSNPN, SVGIG (reference sequence). J lost 6 bases, V lost 5 bases, and 7 bases had no gene match. In DNA form, the CDR3 reads TGTGCCTGGTCGGGGGGTGAAGGCAATGAGCAGTTCTTC. It codes for CAWSGGEGNEQFF.

The rearrangement uses TRBV30 and TRBJ1-3; a possible D gene is TRBD1 (6 bases). The V and J ends lost 3 bases and 1 base respectively, with 16 bases between them. CDR1 GTSNPN and CDR2 SVGIG come from the germline V gene (reference sequence). This CDR3 region has 16 residues. The CDR3 region has the DNA TGTGCCTGGAGACACCGGGGGGCCCATTCTGGAAACACCATATATTTT. Its translation is CAWRHRGAHSGNTIYF.

The genes are TRBV10-3 and TRBJ1-3; no reliable D call. V lost 10 bases to trimming and J lost 4 bases, with 14 bases between them. Germline CDR1 and CDR2: ENHRY and SYGVKD. CDR3 size: 13 residues. The CDR3 region has the DNA TGTGCCACCCAACCTGGGGAGGGAAACACCATATATTTT. It encodes CATQPGEGNTIYF.

This chain joins TRBV18 and TRBJ2-7, with 9 bases identical to TRBD2. The ends lost 6 bases at V and 5 bases at J; junction bases unmatched: 8. Germline CDR1 KGHSH, CDR2 LQKENI. The CDR3 runs 14 residues. The CDR3 protein is CASSRAGGLDEQYF. CDR3 coding DNA: TGTGCCAGCTCCCGCGCGGGGGGGCTGGACGAGCAGTACTTC.

A few counts support this clone. V and J are TRBV6-2 or TRBV6-3 and TRBJ1-1; tentatively, D is TRBD1 (5 bases). Germline CDR1 is MNHEY and CDR2 is SVGEGT. This CDR3 spans 12 amino acids. V lost 4 bases to trimming and J lost 5 bases, with 8 bases between them. CDR3 amino acids: CASSSRATEAFF. CDR3 DNA: TGTGCCAGCAGTTCCAGGGCAACTGAAGCTTTCTTT.

The genes are TRBV7-2 and TRBJ2-5; perhaps TRBD1 as D (5 bases). Trimming removed 2 bases at V and 3 bases at J, with 7 bases between. The CDR3 is made up of 13 amino acids. From germline, CDR1 is SGHTA and CDR2 FQGNSA. Here the CDR3 reads CASSLFREETQYF. In DNA form, the CDR3 reads TGTGCCAGCAGCTTATTCAGGGAAGAGACCCAGTACTTC.

The chain combines TRBV20-1 with TRBJ1-2, with D unclear. The CDR3 covers 11 residues. The V end was cut by 3 bases, the J end by 4 bases, with 6 bases between. Germline V lookup: CDR1 DFQATT, CDR2 SNEGSKA (reference sequence). CDR3 amino acids: CSASGGYGYTF. CDR3 coding DNA: TGCAGTGCTAGCGGTGGCTATGGCTACACCTTC.

The chain employs TRBV30 and TRBJ1-3, with D uncertain. Trimming left V 0 bases short and J 0 bases short, with 9 bases between. There are 15 residues in the CDR3. Germline V gives CDR1 GTSNPN, CDR2 SVGIG (reference sequence). The CDR3 nucleotides read TGTGCCTGGAGTGTGCGGAGGGACTCTGGAAACACCATATATTTT. This translates into CAWSVRRDSGNTIYF.

This chain joins TRBV7-2 and TRBJ2-5; no definite D call. The V gene lost 1 base and the J gene lost 5 bases, with 11 bases spanning the gap. Germline lookup yields CDR1 SGHTA and CDR2 FQGNSA. The length of the CDR3 is 14 residues. CDR3 DNA: TGTGCCAGCAGCTTAGTCGGTTCCCGGGAGACCCAGTACTTC. As protein: CASSLVGSRETQYF.

V and J are TRBV7-2 and TRBJ2-7; 10 bases align to TRBD2. J lost 2 bases, V lost 6 bases, and 7 bases had no gene match. The V gene's germline CDR1 is SGHTA and CDR2 FQGNSA. The CDR3 is 15 residues long. In DNA form, the CDR3 reads TGTGCCAGCAGTCGGAGCGGGGGGGCAGCCTACGAGCAGTACTTC. Residues: CASSRSGGAAYEQYF.

This chain joins TRBV30 and TRBJ1-1, with TRBD1 matching over 7 bases. With V trimmed by 1 base and J by 5 bases, 4 bases remained unmatched. This CDR3 region has 13 residues. CDR1 and CDR2 from the germline V gene are GTSNPN and SVGIG (reference sequence). CDR3 loop: CAWSADRVTEAFF. The CDR3 coding sequence is TGTGCCTGGAGTGCCGACAGGGTTACTGAAGCTTTCTTT.

The rearrangement uses TRBV11-3 and TRBJ2-1; 8 bases are shared with TRBD2. The CDR3 has 12 amino acids. The V and J ends lost 4 bases and 10 bases, in that order; junction bases with no gene match: 3. CDR1 is SGHNT, CDR2 YENEEA, per germline. DNA of the CDR3: TGTGCCAGCAGCTACGGGAGGGACGAGCAGTTCTTC. It yields the protein CASSYGRDEQFF.

The chain combines TRBV13 with TRBJ2-2; 7 bases map to TRBD1. The CDR3 extends over 16 amino acids. The germline V gene encodes CDR1 PRHDT and CDR2 FYEKMQ (reference sequence). The trim removed 5 bases at V and 5 bases at J, leaving 11 bases unmatched. CDR3 sequence reads: CASSPKRGRWTGELFF. CDR3 DNA: TGTGCCAGCAGCCCTAAGAGGGGGCGGTGGACCGGGGAGCTGTTTTTT.

This rearrangement joins TRBV24-1 to TRBJ1-2; TRBD1 aligns across 7 bases. CDR1 is KGHDR and CDR2 is SFDVKD in the germline V gene. V was clipped by 4 bases and J by 8 bases; unmatched bases: 9. This CDR3 comprises 14 residues. CDR3 coding DNA: TGTGCCACCAGTGACCCGACAGGGAGAGTGGGCTACACCTTC. Amino acids: CATSDPTGRVGYTF.

This clone occurred once. The sample holds other DNA sequences that translate to the same CDR3. This sequence joins TRBV9 and TRBJ2-1; 12 bases match TRBD2. V lost 0 bases and J lost 9; bases outside the gene matches: 4. CDR3 length: 15 amino acids. The V gene's germline CDR1 is SGDLS and CDR2 YYNGEE. CDR3: CASSVATSGGTEQFF. CDR3 nucleotides: TGTGCCAGCAGCGTAGCGACTAGCGGGGGTACTGAGCAGTTCTTC.

This chain uses TRBV5-1 with TRBJ2-3; no reliable D call. This CDR3 region has 14 residues. Germline CDR1 SGHRS, CDR2 YFSETQ. With 2 bases removed from V and 0 bases from J, the gap between germline ends came to 7 bases. CDR3 in DNA: TGCGCCAGCAGCTTAATCGGTAGCACAGATACGCAGTATTTT. Amino acids: CASSLIGSTDTQYF.

The chain couples TRBV2 to TRBJ1-1; 7 bases map to TRBD1. Unmatched junction bases numbered 5, after V lost 7 bases and J lost 0 bases. Per germline, CDR1 SNHLY and CDR2 FYNNEI. CDR3 length: 14 amino acids. This CDR3 reads CASIGTEMNTEAFF. CDR3 bases: TGTGCCAGCATCGGGACAGAAATGAACACTGAAGCTTTCTTT.

This chain joins TRBV11-3 and TRBJ2-7; 10 bases fit TRBD1. From germline, CDR1 is SGHNT and CDR2 YENEEA. After removal of 2 bases from V and 7 bases from J, the junction contained 8 bases not matched to a gene. There are 15 residues in the CDR3. The CDR3 DNA follows: TGTGCCAGCAGCTTAAATGGTGGACAGGGGGGTGAGCAGTACTTC. It codes for CASSLNGGQGGEQYF.

The rearrangement joins TRBV18 to TRBJ1-1, with a possible D match to TRBD1 (6 bases). This CDR3 region has 15 residues. V was clipped by 3 bases and J by 0 bases, with 11 bases between them. CDR1 KGHSH and CDR2 LQKENI come from the germline V gene. The chain's CDR3 is CASSPLQGLNTEAFF. CDR3 bases: TGTGCCAGCTCACCCTTACAGGGCTTGAACACTGAAGCTTTCTTT.

The gene calls are TRBV5-4 and TRBJ1-2; 7 nucleotides line up with TRBD1. With 3 bases clipped from V and 8 bases from J, the junction kept 10 bases outside the gene matches. Germline-derived CDR1 and CDR2 are SGHNT and YYREEE (reference sequence). The CDR3 covers 14 residues. CDR3 sequence: CASSSSDRAVGYTF. The CDR3 DNA follows: TGTGCCAGCAGCTCCTCAGACAGGGCGGTAGGCTACACCTTC. Based on the CDR3 plus reference TRBV5-4 and TRBJ1-2, the full variable domain is ETGVTQSPTHLIKTRGQQVTLRCSSQSGHNTVSWYQQALGQGPQFIFQYYREEENGRGNFPPRFSGLQFPNYSSELNVNALELDDSALYLCASSSSDRAVGYTFGSGTRLTVV.

The chain carries TRBV6-4 and TRBJ1-5, with TRBD1 identical over 7 bases. V lost 7 bases and J lost 1; bases outside the gene matches: 22. The CDR3 sequence is 20 residues long. Germline CDR1 reads MRHNA; CDR2 reads SNTAGT. CDR3 protein: CASTKKQGLGLRRSNQPQHF. The CDR3 nucleotides read TGTGCCAGCACTAAAAAACAGGGGCTAGGGCTTAGGCGGAGCAATCAGCCCCAGCATTTT.

J is TRBJ1-5 and V is TRBV20-1; D is ambiguous. With 3 bases removed from V and 0 bases from J, the gap between germline ends came to 3 bases. The CDR3 covers 12 residues. Germline CDR1 reads DFQATT; CDR2 reads SNEGSKA (reference sequence). The CDR3 region has the DNA TGCAGTGCTAGTCATAGCAATCAGCCCCAGCATTTT. Its translation: CSASHSNQPQHF.

The rearrangement uses TRBV11-2 and TRBJ1-6; 10 bases align to TRBD1. Unmatched junction bases numbered 16, after V lost 4 bases and J lost 7 bases. The CDR3 runs to 19 residues. In germline, CDR1 is SGHAT, CDR2 FQNNGV. The CDR3 DNA follows: TGTGCCAGCAGCTCGCCGGGACAGGGGCCGTTCTACCGGAATTCACCCCTCCACTTT. Amino acids: CASSSPGQGPFYRNSPLHF.

J is TRBJ2-5 and V is TRBV11-2, with 15 bases fitting TRBD2. The germline gives CDR1 SGHAT, CDR2 FQNNGV. Unmatched junction bases numbered 0, after V lost 4 bases and J lost 3 bases. This CDR3 comprises 15 residues. CDR3: CASSWTSGGEETQYF. The CDR3 region has the DNA TGTGCCAGCAGCTGGACTAGCGGGGGGGAAGAGACCCAGTACTTC. The whole variable domain, filled in from reference TRBV11-2 and TRBJ2-5, reads EAGVAQSPRYKIIEKRQSVAFWCNPISGHATLYWYQQILGQGPKLLIQFQNNGVVDDSQLPKDRFSAERLKGVDSTLKIQPAKLEDSAVYLCASSWTSGGEETQYFGPGTRLLVL.

V and J are TRBV6-5 and TRBJ2-7, with D uncertain. V lost 0 bases and J 2 bases, leaving 8 bases between the germline ends. Germline V gene lookup returns CDR1 MNHEY and CDR2 SVGAGI. This CDR3 comprises 14 residues. The CDR3 nucleotides are TGTGCCAGCAGTTACTCCCGCCTAACCTACGAGCAGTACTTC. Translation: CASSYSRLTYEQYF.

This chain links TRBV12-5 with TRBJ1-5; D is possibly TRBD1 (5 bases). Trimming removed 1 base from V and 4 bases from J, with 14 bases in between. The CDR3 sequence is 16 residues long. The germline V gene has CDR1 LGHNT and CDR2 FRNRAP. Written as DNA, the CDR3 is TGTGCTAGTGGTTTGGGGCCCGACAGCCTTAATCAGCCCCAGCATTTT. It yields the protein CASGLGPDSLNQPQHF.

The chain couples TRBV6-5 to TRBJ1-1; maybe TRBD1 (5 bases). CDR1 MNHEY and CDR2 SVGAGI come from the germline V gene. The CDR3 length is 13 residues. Trimming stripped 2 bases from V and 4 bases from J, with 8 bases between. The CDR3 protein is CASSYGGSTEAFF. The CDR3 region has the DNA TGTGCCAGCAGTTACGGGGGGTCCACTGAAGCTTTCTTT.

The chain combines TRBV29-1 with TRBJ1-1, with D tentatively TRBD1 (6 bases). Per germline, CDR1 SQVTM and CDR2 ANQGSEA. The CDR3 extends over 13 amino acids. The V gene lost 0 bases and the J gene lost 10 bases, with 15 bases spanning the gap. CDR3 sequence: CSVEDFRGAAAFF. As DNA, the CDR3 is TGCAGCGTTGAAGATTTTCGGGGGGCGGCAGCTTTCTTT. Full variable domain (outside the CDR3, taken from reference TRBV29-1 and TRBJ1-1): SAVISQKPSRDICQRGTSLTIQCQVDSQVTMMFWYRQQPGQSLTLIATANQGSEATYESGFVIDKFPISRPNLTFSTLTVSNMSPEDSSIYLCSVEDFRGAAAFFGQGTRLTVV.

The chain combines TRBV24-1 with TRBJ2-7; 10 bases match TRBD1. The CDR3 runs 15 residues. CDR1 and CDR2 (germline): KGHDR, SFDVKD. The V gene end was trimmed by 1 base and the J gene end by 3 bases; junction bases not matched to a gene: 2. The CDR3 DNA reads TGTGCCACCAGTGATTTAGGGACAGGGGTCTACGAGCAGTACTTC. Protein sequence: CATSDLGTGVYEQYF.

This chain links TRBV7-9 with TRBJ2-5; 7 bases map to TRBD2. The germline V gene has CDR1 SEHNR and CDR2 FQNEAQ (reference sequence). The CDR3 has 15 residues. V was clipped by 5 bases and J by 6 bases; unmatched bases: 12. CDR3 in DNA: TGTGCCAGCAGCCCCTGGCTAGCGGTACAACAGACCCAGTACTTC. This translates into CASSPWLAVQQTQYF.

This chain joins TRBV6-5 and TRBJ2-2; 7 bases fit TRBD1. Trimming cost V 4 bases and J 4 bases; bases outside gene matches: 9. CDR1 is MNHEY, CDR2 SVGAGI, per germline. The CDR3 runs to 16 residues. The CDR3 reads CASSLTGIGGTGELFF. CDR3 nucleotide sequence: TGTGCCAGCAGTTTGACAGGGATTGGAGGCACCGGGGAGCTGTTTTTT.